The 3 T cell receptor beta chains in this list originate from one sample, sequenced in a study of blood T cell repertoires in COVID-19. This table comes from immunoSEQ multiplex PCR, and its TCRdb copy is limited to in-frame clones, with some not included. The data show tens of thousands of clones, 70% to 90% seen once. The sequenced material came from peripheral blood. Every receptor here comes from a man aged 60-69 years with acute or convalescent COVID-19.

The chain links TRBV19 to TRBJ1-5, with a possible D match to TRBD1 (6 bases). Trimming pared 6 bases from V and 3 bases from J, leaving 15 bases between. The CDR3 spans 15 residues. CDR1 is LNHDA, CDR2 SQIVND, per germline (reference sequence). The CDR3 DNA reads TGTGCCAGTAGCGCTACAGGGACCGCCAATCAGCCCCAGCATTTT. Amino acids: CASSATGTANQPQHF.

The V call is TRBV2, the J call TRBJ1-5; D gene uncertain. The CDR3 has 15 residues. The germline V and J ends were trimmed by 6 bases and 0 bases, with 12 bases remaining between them. CDR1 and CDR2 from the germline V gene are SNHLY and FYNNEI. CDR3 in amino acids: CASSGGVNSNQPQHF. CDR3 sequence (DNA): TGTGCCAGCAGCGGCGGGGTTAATAGCAATCAGCCCCAGCATTTT.

The J gene is TRBJ2-5, the V gene TRBV11-2, with D perhaps matching TRBD2 (5 bases). V was pared by 4 bases and J by 2 bases, with 11 bases between. Germline CDR1 reads SGHAT; CDR2 reads FQNNGV. This CDR3 is 14 amino acids long. This CDR3 reads CASSSLSGQETQYF. Here the CDR3 DNA reads TGTGCCAGCAGCTCCCTGAGCGGACAAGAGACCCAGTACTTC.